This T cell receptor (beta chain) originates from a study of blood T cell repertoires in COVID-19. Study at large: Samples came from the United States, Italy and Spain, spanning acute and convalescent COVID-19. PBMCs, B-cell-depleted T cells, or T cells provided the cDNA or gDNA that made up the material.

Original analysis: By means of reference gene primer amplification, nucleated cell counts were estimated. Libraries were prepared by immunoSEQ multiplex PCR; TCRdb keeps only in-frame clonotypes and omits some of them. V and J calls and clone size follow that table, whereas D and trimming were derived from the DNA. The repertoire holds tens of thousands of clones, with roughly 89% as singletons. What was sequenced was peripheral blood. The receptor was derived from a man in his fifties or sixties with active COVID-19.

The CDR3 sequence is CASSPGSASSYNEQFF. The CDR3 DNA reads TGTGCCAGCAGTCCCGGGAGCGCGAGCTCCTACAATGAGCAGTTCTTC. V is TRBV28 and J is TRBJ2-1; weak D call: TRBD2 (6 bases). Germline V gene lookup returns CDR1 MDHEN and CDR2 SYDVKM. V was clipped by 5 bases and J by 0 bases, with 14 bases between them. The CDR3 sequence is 16 residues long.